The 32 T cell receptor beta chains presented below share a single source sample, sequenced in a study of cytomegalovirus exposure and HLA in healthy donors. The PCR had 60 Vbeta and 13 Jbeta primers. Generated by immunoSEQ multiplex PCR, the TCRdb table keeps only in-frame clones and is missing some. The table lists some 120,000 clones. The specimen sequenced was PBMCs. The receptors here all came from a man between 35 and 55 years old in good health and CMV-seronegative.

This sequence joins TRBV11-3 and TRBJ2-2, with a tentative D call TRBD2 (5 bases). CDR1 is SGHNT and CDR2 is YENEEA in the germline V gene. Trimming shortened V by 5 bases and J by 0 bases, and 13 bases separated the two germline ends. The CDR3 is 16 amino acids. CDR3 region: CASSGRTFSNTGELFF. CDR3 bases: TGTGCCAGCAGCGGCCGGACTTTTTCGAACACCGGGGAGCTGTTTTTT.

The CDR3: CASSAGGATKNIQYF. The CDR3 DNA sequence: TGCGCCAGCAGCGCCGGGGGGGCAACCAAAAACATTCAGTACTTC. The chain has TRBV5-1 and TRBJ2-4; 8 bases are a match to TRBD2. CDR3 length equals 15 residues. Losses at the gene ends were 4 bases for V and 2 bases for J; bases not matched to a gene: 5. Germline V gives CDR1 SGHRS, CDR2 YFSETQ.

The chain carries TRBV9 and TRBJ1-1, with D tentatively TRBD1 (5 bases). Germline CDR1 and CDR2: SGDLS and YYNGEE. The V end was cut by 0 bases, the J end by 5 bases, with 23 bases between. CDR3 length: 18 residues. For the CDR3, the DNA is TGTGCCAGCAGCGTAGTCCCCAGGGTTGTGGACCTCGAGACTGAAGCTTTCTTT. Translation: CASSVVPRVVDLETEAFF.

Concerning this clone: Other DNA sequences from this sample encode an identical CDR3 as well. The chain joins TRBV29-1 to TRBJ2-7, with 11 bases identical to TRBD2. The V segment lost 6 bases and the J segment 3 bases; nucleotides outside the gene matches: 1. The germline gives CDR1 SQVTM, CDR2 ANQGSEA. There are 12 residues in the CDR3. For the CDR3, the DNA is TGCAGCGTCGGGACTAGCGGCTACGAGCAGTACTTC. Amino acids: CSVGTSGYEQYF.

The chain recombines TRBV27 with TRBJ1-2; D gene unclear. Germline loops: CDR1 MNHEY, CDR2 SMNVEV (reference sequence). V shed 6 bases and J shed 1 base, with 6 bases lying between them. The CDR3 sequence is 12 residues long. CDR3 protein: CASRTSNYGYTF. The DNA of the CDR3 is TGTGCCAGCAGAACAAGTAACTATGGCTACACCTTC.

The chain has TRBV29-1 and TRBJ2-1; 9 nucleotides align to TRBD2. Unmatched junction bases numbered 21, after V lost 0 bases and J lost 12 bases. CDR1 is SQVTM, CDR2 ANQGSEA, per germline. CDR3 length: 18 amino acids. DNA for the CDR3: TGCAGCGTTGAAGAATTAGCGGGAGATCTTAGTCGGGCGGGGGGGCAGTTCTTC. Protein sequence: CSVEELAGDLSRAGGQFF.

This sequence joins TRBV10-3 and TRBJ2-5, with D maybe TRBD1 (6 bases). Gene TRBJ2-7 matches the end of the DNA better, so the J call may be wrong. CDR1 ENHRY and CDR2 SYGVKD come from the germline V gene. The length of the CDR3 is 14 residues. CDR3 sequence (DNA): TGTGCCATCAGTGACCCGGGACACCGCTACGAGCAGTACTTC. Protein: CAISDPGHRYEQYF.

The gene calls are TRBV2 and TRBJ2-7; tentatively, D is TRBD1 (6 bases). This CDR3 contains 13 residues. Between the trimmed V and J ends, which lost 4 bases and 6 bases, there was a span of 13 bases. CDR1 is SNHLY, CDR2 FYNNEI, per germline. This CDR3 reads CASSATGFLEQYF. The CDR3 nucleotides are TGTGCCAGCAGTGCAACAGGGTTTCTCGAGCAGTACTTC.

CDR3 nucleotide sequence: TGTGCCAGCAGCCGCCCTAGGGGGGGGTTCTCTGGAAACACCATATATTTT. Translated, it gives CASSRPRGGFSGNTIYF. The chain has TRBV7-9 and TRBJ1-3; D is perhaps TRBD1 (6 bases). V lost 5 bases and J lost 0, with 17 bases in between. The V gene's germline CDR1 is SEHNR and CDR2 FQNEAQ (reference sequence). The CDR3 spans 17 residues.

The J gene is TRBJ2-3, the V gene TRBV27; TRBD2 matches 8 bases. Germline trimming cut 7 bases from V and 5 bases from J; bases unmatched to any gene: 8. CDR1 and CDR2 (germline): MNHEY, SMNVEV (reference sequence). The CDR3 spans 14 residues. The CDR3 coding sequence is TGTGCCAGCACCCGGCTAGCGGGTAGAGATACGCAGTATTTT. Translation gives CASTRLAGRDTQYF.

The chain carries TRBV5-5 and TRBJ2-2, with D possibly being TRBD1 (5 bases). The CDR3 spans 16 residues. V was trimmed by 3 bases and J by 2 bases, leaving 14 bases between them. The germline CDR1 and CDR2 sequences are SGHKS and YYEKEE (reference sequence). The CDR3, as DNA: TGTGCCAGCAGCTCCGTCAGGGAAATCAACACCGGGGAGCTGTTTTTT. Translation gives CASSSVREINTGELFF.

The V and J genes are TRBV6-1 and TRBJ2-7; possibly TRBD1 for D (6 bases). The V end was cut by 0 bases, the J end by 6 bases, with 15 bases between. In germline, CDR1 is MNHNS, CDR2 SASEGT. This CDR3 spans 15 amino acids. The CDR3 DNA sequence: TGTGCCAGCAGTGAAGCGAGGGGGTTTCTAGTCGAGCAGTACTTC. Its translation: CASSEARGFLVEQYF.

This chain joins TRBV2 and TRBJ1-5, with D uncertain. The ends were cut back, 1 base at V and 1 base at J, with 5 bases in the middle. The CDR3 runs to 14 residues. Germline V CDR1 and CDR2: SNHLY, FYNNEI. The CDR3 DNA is TGTGCCAGCAGTGAAGGGCGGAGCAATCAGCCCCAGCATTTT. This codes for CASSEGRSNQPQHF.

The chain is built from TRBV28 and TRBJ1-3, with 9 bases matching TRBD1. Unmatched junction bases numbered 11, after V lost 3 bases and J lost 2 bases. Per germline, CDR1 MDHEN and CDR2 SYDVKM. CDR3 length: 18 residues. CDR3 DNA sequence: TGTGCCAGCAGTTTGTCTGCGGGGACAGGGCCAGCTGGAAACACCATATATTTT. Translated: CASSLSAGTGPAGNTIYF.

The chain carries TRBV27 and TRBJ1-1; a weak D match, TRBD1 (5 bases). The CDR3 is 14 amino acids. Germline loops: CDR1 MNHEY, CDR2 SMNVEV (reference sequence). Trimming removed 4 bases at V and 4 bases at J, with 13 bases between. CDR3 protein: CASSSQGWGTEAFF. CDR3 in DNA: TGTGCCAGCAGTTCCCAGGGATGGGGCACTGAAGCTTTCTTT.

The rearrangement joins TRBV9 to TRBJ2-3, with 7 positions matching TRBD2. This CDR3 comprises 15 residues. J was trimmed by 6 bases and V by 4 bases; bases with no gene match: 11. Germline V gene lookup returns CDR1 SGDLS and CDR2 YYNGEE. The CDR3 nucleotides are TGTGCCAGCAGCCCTCGGGAGGCCCCCGGGGATACGCAGTATTTT. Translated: CASSPREAPGDTQYF.

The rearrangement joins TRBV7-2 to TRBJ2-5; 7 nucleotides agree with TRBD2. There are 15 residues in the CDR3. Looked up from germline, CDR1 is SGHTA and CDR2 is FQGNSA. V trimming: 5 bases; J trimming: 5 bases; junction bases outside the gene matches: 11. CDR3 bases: TGTGCCAGCAGCCGTCCCTTTGGGGAGGGGGAGACCCAGTACTTC. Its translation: CASSRPFGEGETQYF.

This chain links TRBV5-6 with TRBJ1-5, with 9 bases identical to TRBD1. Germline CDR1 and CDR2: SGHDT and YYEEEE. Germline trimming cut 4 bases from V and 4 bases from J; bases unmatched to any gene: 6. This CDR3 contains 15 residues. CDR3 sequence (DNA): TGTGCCAGCAGCCCGTGGGACAGGGAGAATCAGCCCCAGCATTTT. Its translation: CASSPWDRENQPQHF. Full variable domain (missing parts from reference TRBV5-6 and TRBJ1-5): DAGVTQSPTHLIKTRGQQVTLRCSPKSGHDTVSWYQQALGQGPQFIFQYYEEEERQRGNFPDRFSGHQFPNYSSELNVNALLLGDSALYLCASSPWDRENQPQHFGDGTRLSIL.

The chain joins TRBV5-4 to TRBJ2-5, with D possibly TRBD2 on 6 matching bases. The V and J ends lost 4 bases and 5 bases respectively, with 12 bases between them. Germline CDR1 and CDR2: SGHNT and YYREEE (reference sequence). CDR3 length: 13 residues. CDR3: CASSGAGWETQYF. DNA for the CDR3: TGTGCCAGCAGCGGCGCGGGGTGGGAGACCCAGTACTTC.

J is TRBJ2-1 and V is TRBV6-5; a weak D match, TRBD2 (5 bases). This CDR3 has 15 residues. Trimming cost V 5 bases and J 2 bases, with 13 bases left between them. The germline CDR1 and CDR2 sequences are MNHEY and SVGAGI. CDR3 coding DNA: TGTGCCAGCAGTCTAATAGCGCCCACCTACAATGAGCAGTTCTTC. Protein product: CASSLIAPTYNEQFF.

This chain's CDR3 is CASSSLRGLDDSNQPQHF. DNA for the CDR3: TGTGCCAGCAGTTCCCTCAGGGGGCTAGACGATAGCAATCAGCCCCAGCATTTT. The chain combines TRBV28 with TRBJ1-5; TRBD1 aligns across 8 bases. Germline V gene sequence: CDR1 MDHEN, CDR2 SYDVKM. This CDR3 has 18 amino acids. V lost 4 bases and J lost 0; bases outside the gene matches: 11.

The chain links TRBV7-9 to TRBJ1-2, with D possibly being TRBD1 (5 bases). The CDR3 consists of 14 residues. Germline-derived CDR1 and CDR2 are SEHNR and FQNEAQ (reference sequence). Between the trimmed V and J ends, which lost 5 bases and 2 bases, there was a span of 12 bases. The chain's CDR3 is CASSPDGGNYGYTF. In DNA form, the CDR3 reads TGTGCCAGCAGCCCGGACGGGGGGAACTATGGCTACACCTTC.

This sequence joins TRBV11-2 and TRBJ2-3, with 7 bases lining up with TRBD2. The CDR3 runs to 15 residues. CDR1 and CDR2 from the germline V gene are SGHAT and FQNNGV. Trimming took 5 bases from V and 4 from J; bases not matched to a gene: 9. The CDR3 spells CASSQAGTTADTQYF. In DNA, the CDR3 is TGTGCCAGCAGCCAGGCCGGGACTACAGCAGATACGCAGTATTTT. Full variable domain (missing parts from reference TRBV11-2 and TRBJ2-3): EAGVAQSPRYKIIEKRQSVAFWCNPISGHATLYWYQQILGQGPKLLIQFQNNGVVDDSQLPKDRFSAERLKGVDSTLKIQPAKLEDSAVYLCASSQAGTTADTQYFGPGTRLTVL.

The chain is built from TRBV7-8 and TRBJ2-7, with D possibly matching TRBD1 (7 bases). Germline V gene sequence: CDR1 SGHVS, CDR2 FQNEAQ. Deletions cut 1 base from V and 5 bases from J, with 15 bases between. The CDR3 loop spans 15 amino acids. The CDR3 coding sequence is TGTGCCAGCAGCTTAGGGACTACCAGGGGGGACGAGCAGTACTTC. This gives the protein CASSLGTTRGDEQYF.

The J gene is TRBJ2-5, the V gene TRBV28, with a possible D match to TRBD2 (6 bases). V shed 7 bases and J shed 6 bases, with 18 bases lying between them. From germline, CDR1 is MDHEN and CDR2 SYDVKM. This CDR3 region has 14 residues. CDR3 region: CASKGGKGVKTQYF. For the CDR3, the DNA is TGTGCCAGCAAGGGCGGGAAAGGGGTCAAGACCCAGTACTTC.

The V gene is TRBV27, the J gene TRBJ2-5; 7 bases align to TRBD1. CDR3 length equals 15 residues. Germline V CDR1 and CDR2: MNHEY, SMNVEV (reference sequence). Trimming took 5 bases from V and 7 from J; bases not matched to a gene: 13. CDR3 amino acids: CASSPSSGAGGTQYF. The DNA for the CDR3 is TGTGCCAGCAGTCCATCTAGTGGGGCAGGGGGGACCCAGTACTTC.

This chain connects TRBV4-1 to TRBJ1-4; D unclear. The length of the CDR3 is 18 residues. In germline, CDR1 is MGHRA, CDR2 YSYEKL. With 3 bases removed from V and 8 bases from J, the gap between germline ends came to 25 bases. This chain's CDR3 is CASSHAQASAEVGEKLFF. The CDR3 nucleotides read TGCGCCAGCAGCCACGCTCAAGCCTCGGCGGAGGTCGGGGAAAAACTGTTTTTT.

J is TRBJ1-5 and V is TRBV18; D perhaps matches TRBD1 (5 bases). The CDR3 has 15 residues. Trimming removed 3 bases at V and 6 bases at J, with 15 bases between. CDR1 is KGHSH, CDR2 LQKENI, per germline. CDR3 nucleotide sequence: TGTGCCAGCTCACCGACCCAGGGTTCCGTTCAGCCCCAGCATTTT. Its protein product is CASSPTQGSVQPQHF.

The CDR3 loop reads CAIRPTGDGNTIYF. For the CDR3, the DNA is TGTGCCATCAGACCGACAGGGGACGGAAACACCATATATTTT. This chain links TRBV10-3 with TRBJ1-3; 8 positions agree with TRBD1. Germline values: CDR1 ENHRY, CDR2 SYGVKD. The CDR3 contains 14 residues. V shed 6 bases, J shed 4 bases, and the junction held 5 bases outside the gene matches.

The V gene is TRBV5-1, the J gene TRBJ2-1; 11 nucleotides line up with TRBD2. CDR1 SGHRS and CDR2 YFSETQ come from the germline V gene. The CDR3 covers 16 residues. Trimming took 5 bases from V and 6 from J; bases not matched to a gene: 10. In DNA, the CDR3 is TGCGCCAGCAGGCCCGTACTAGCGGGAGTAACCAATGAGCAGTTCTTC. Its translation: CASRPVLAGVTNEQFF.

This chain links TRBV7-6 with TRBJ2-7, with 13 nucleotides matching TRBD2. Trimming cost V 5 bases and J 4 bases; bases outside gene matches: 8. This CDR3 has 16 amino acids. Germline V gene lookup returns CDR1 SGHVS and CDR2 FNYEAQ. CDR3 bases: TGTGCCAGCAGCCCCGGGACTAGCGGGAACCTATACGAGCAGTACTTC. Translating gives CASSPGTSGNLYEQYF.

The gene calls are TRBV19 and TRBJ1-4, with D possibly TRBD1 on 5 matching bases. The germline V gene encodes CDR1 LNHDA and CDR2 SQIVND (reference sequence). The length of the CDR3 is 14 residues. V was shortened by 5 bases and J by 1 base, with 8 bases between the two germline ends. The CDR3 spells CASSLRGTNEKLFF. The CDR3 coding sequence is TGTGCCAGTAGTCTTAGGGGAACTAATGAAAAACTGTTTTTT.